Each of the 13 T cell receptor beta chains below was sequenced from the same sample in a study of T cell responses to AZD1222 COVID-19 vaccine. Sequenced by immunoSEQ multiplex PCR; TCRdb stores in-frame clones only, minus some. The sample yields just under 150,000 clones, approximately 89% seen once. The source material was peripheral blood, sampled 28 days after the second AZD1222 dose. The receptors stem from an adult who received the AZD1222 COVID-19 vaccine.

V and J are TRBV12-3 or TRBV12-4 and TRBJ1-1; 11 bases agree with TRBD1. J lost 6 bases, V lost 4 bases, and 1 base had no gene match. The CDR3 extends over 13 amino acids. The CDR3 loop reads CASSSGQGAEAFF. The CDR3 DNA follows: TGTGCCAGCAGTTCGGGACAGGGGGCTGAAGCTTTCTTT.

The rearrangement joins TRBV29-1 to TRBJ2-2; D gene uncertain. The germline V and J ends were trimmed by 5 bases and 4 bases, with 8 bases remaining between them. Looked up from germline, CDR1 is SQVTM and CDR2 is ANQGSEA. The CDR3 is 12 amino acids. DNA for the CDR3: TGCAGCGTTCGACCACCCACCGGGGAGCTGTTTTTT. Protein sequence: CSVRPPTGELFF.

CDR3 residues: CASRPQGSNQPQHF. The CDR3 DNA follows: TGTGCCAGCAGACCACAGGGTAGCAATCAGCCCCAGCATTTT. This chain links TRBV6-5 with TRBJ1-5; weak D call: TRBD1 (6 bases). The CDR3 extends over 14 amino acids. Germline assignment: CDR1 MNHEY and CDR2 SVGAGI. Trimming left V 6 bases short and J 0 bases short, with 9 bases between.

This clone was detected once. V gene TRBV11-2 combines with J gene TRBJ2-7; 8 bases agree with TRBD2. This CDR3 region has 15 residues. The V segment lost 1 base and the J segment 2 bases; nucleotides outside the gene matches: 4. CDR1 is SGHAT and CDR2 is FQNNGV in the germline V gene. CDR3 bases: TGTGCCAGCAGCTTAGCGGGAGGGTCCCCCTACGAGCAGTACTTC. Encoded protein: CASSLAGGSPYEQYF.

J is TRBJ1-1 and V is TRBV11-3, with TRBD1 matching over 7 bases. This CDR3 region has 17 residues. In germline, CDR1 is SGHNT, CDR2 YENEEA. J lost 0 bases, V lost 5 bases, and 12 bases had no gene match. CDR3 sequence: CASSQKGGGTLNTEAFF. In DNA, the CDR3 is TGTGCCAGCAGCCAAAAAGGAGGGGGCACTTTGAACACTGAAGCTTTCTTT.

This chain connects TRBV11-3 to TRBJ2-7, with 9 bases lining up with TRBD1. The J segment lost 3 bases and the V segment lost 2 bases, leaving 11 bases of the junction unmatched. This CDR3 spans 17 amino acids. Germline CDR1 SGHNT, CDR2 YENEEA. The CDR3 DNA reads as TGTGCCAGCAGCTTAATAAGGGGACAGGGAAGTGGCTACGAGCAGTACTTC. Translation gives CASSLIRGQGSGYEQYF. Full variable domain (missing parts from reference TRBV11-3 and TRBJ2-7): EAGVVQSPRYKIIEKKQPVAFWCNPISGHNTLYWYLQNLGQGPELLIRYENEEAVDDSQLPKDRFSAERLKGVDSTLKIQPAELGDSAVYLCASSLIRGQGSGYEQYFGPGTRLTVT.

V gene TRBV30 combines with J gene TRBJ1-3, with unresolved D. Germline V CDR1 and CDR2: GTSNPN, SVGIG (reference sequence). Trimming removed 0 bases at V and 14 bases at J, with 14 bases between. This CDR3 comprises 12 residues. The CDR3 here is CAWSVRSGRVYF. The CDR3 nucleotides are TGTGCCTGGAGTGTAAGGTCTGGCCGAGTATATTTT. Full variable domain (remainder filled in from reference TRBV30 and TRBJ1-3): SQTIHQWPATLVQPVGSPLSLECTVEGTSNPNLYWYRQAAGRGLQLLFYSVGIGQISSEVPQNLSASRPQDRQFILSSKKLLLSDSGFYLCAWSVRSGRVYFGEGSWLTVV.

The V gene is TRBV21-1, the J gene TRBJ2-7; the table's D call, TRBD1, has no DNA check behind it. TRBV21-1 is a pseudogene segment. This CDR3 contains 18 residues. The CDR3 coding sequence is TGTGCCAGCAGCAAATGCTCCCGAGGGCTAGTGCAGAGGGGGGAGCAGTACTTC. This translates into CASSKCSRGLVQRGEQYF.

This chain connects TRBV6-2 or TRBV6-3 to TRBJ2-6, with unresolved D. V lost 5 bases to trimming and J lost 0 bases, with 8 bases between them. The CDR3 loop spans 15 amino acids. Germline V gene data show CDR1 as MNHEY and CDR2 as SVGEGT. The CDR3 region has the DNA TGTGCCAGCAGTAAAGGCCACTCTGGGGCCAACGTCCTGACTTTC. This gives the protein CASSKGHSGANVLTF.

The chain joins TRBV7-8 to TRBJ2-1; 9 nucleotides align to TRBD1. Germline values: CDR1 SGHVS, CDR2 FQNEAQ. Losses at the gene ends were 3 bases for V and 0 bases for J; bases not matched to a gene: 15. The CDR3 is 20 amino acids. Here the CDR3 reads CASSLGTGSSYTVSYNEQFF. CDR3 coding DNA: TGTGCCAGCAGCTTGGGGACAGGGTCTTCCTACACTGTCTCCTACAATGAGCAGTTCTTC.

The V call is TRBV5-8, the J call TRBJ2-5; D not certain. With 4 bases removed from V and 2 bases from J, the gap between germline ends came to 3 bases. Germline CDR1 reads SGHTS; CDR2 reads YDEGEE. The CDR3 is 11 amino acids. CDR3 region: CASSLQETQYF. The CDR3 bases are TGTGCCAGCAGCCTACAAGAGACCCAGTACTTC.

The gene calls are TRBV28 and TRBJ2-1; either TRBD1 or TRBD2 may supply D (6 bases each). Trimming removed 6 bases from V and 2 bases from J, with 11 bases in between. Per the germline V gene, CDR1 is MDHEN and CDR2 is SYDVKM. The CDR3 contains 14 residues. This chain's CDR3 is CASSAGQAYNEQFF. CDR3 in DNA: TGTGCCAGCAGCGCGGGACAAGCCTACAATGAGCAGTTCTTC.

The V gene is TRBV19, the J gene TRBJ2-2, with 11 positions matching TRBD2. The CDR3 is made up of 18 amino acids. Trimming cost V 2 bases and J 1 base; bases outside gene matches: 6. In germline, CDR1 is LNHDA, CDR2 SQIVND (reference sequence). CDR3 DNA: TGTGCCAGTAGTATAAAGCCGGGACTAGCGGTGAACACCGGGGAGCTGTTTTTT. Its protein is CASSIKPGLAVNTGELFF.